Below, 27 T cell receptor beta chains from the same sample are listed, as sequenced in a study of shared T cell receptors in the human thymus. The table came from immunoSEQ multiplex PCR; TCRdb's copy has only in-frame clones and leaves some out. The sample carries about 500,000 clones, about 84% recorded once. The sample was also reused in another study, on human thymus T cells.

What was sequenced was thymocytes. The source of these receptors is a boy under two years old with a congenital heart defect.

The chain recombines TRBV5-4 with TRBJ1-5; D perhaps matches TRBD1 (5 bases). V dropped 4 bases and J dropped 5 bases, with 13 bases sitting between them. This CDR3 contains 14 residues. The germline CDR1 and CDR2 sequences are SGHNT and YYREEE (reference sequence). The CDR3 nucleotides read TGTGCCAGCAGCCGGCAAGGGGAGGATCAGCCCCAGCATTTT. Encoded protein: CASSRQGEDQPQHF.

This clone was found a few times. The genes are TRBV30 and TRBJ1-1; D possibly corresponds to TRBD1 (6 bases). CDR3 length: 15 residues. V was pared by 3 bases and J by 1 base, with 15 bases between. Looked up from germline, CDR1 is GTSNPN and CDR2 is SVGIG (reference sequence). The CDR3 loop is CAWRPWGRGNTEAFF. The CDR3 coding sequence is TGTGCCTGGAGGCCCTGGGGCAGGGGGAACACTGAAGCTTTCTTT.

The chain carries TRBV4-3 and TRBJ2-1; 12 bases match TRBD2. Trimming cost V 3 bases and J 5 bases; bases outside gene matches: 5. Per the germline V gene, CDR1 is LGHNA and CDR2 is YSLEER. CDR3 length: 16 residues. CDR3 DNA sequence: TGCGCCAGCAGCCAGCCCCTAGCGGGAGGGAACAATGAGCAGTTCTTC. Residues: CASSQPLAGGNNEQFF.

The gene calls are TRBV2 and TRBJ1-3; D unclear. This CDR3 has 15 residues. The V and J ends lost 3 bases and 6 bases respectively, with 15 bases between them. Germline V lookup: CDR1 SNHLY, CDR2 FYNNEI. The CDR3 sequence is CASSDCGPRENTIYF. The CDR3 DNA follows: TGTGCCAGCAGTGATTGCGGGCCGAGGGAAAACACCATATATTTT. Full variable domain (missing parts from reference TRBV2 and TRBJ1-3): EPEVTQTPSHQVTQMGQEVILRCVPISNHLYFYWYRQILGQKVEFLVSFYNNEISEKSEIFDDQFSVERPDGSNFTLKIRSTKLEDSAMYFCASSDCGPRENTIYFGEGSWLTVV.

This sequence joins TRBV2 and TRBJ2-7, with D maybe TRBD1 (5 bases). CDR3 length equals 13 residues. V gave up 5 bases and J gave up 7 bases, with 15 bases separating them. The germline V gene encodes CDR1 SNHLY and CDR2 FYNNEI. CDR3 nucleotide sequence: TGTGCCAGCAGTCAAGGCAGGGCTTGGGAGCAGTACTTC. Its protein is CASSQGRAWEQYF.

V usage is TRBV4-3 and J usage is TRBJ2-1; D is perhaps TRBD2 (5 bases). The CDR3 contains 14 residues. Germline V lookup: CDR1 LGHNA, CDR2 YSLEER. V was cut by 3 bases and J by 9 bases, with 15 bases left in between. CDR3 in DNA: TGCGCCAGCAGCCAGAGGGCCCCCGTGGCTGAGCAGTTCTTC. This gives the protein CASSQRAPVAEQFF.

V gene TRBV5-1 combines with J gene TRBJ1-2; 10 positions match TRBD1. The CDR3 loop spans 13 amino acids. CDR1 is SGHRS, CDR2 YFSETQ, per germline. The trim removed 4 bases at V and 6 bases at J, leaving 3 bases unmatched. The DNA of the CDR3 is TGCGCCAGCAGCCAGACAGGGGGCGATGGCTACACCTTC. It specifies CASSQTGGDGYTF. The full variable domain, completed using reference TRBV5-1 and TRBJ1-2, is KAGVTQTPRYLIKTRGQQVTLSCSPISGHRSVSWYQQTPGQGLQFLFEYFSETQRNKGNFPGRFSGRQFSNSRSEMNVSTLELGDSALYLCASSQTGGDGYTFGSGTRLTVV.

The chain employs TRBV15 and TRBJ2-2, with TRBD2 identical over 7 bases. With 1 base clipped from V and 2 bases from J, the junction kept 16 bases outside the gene matches. The CDR3 runs 20 residues. Germline V CDR1 and CDR2: LNHNV, YYDKDF (reference sequence). CDR3 protein: CATSRVTGRPFEANTGELFF. The CDR3 region has the DNA TGTGCCACCAGCAGAGTGACCGGGAGGCCGTTCGAGGCAAACACCGGGGAGCTGTTTTTT.

The chain employs TRBV4-3 and TRBJ2-1, with 7 bases fitting TRBD2. J gave up 1 base and V 4 bases, and 13 bases lay outside the gene matches. Looked up from germline, CDR1 is LGHNA and CDR2 is YSLEER. The CDR3 has 18 residues. CDR3 coding DNA: TGCGCCAGCAGCCCCGGCCCTGACGGCGGGGGTTCCTACAATGAGCAGTTCTTC. Translating it yields CASSPGPDGGGSYNEQFF.

The V gene is TRBV28, the J gene TRBJ1-2; D not certain. The CDR3 is 11 amino acids. CDR1 is MDHEN and CDR2 is SYDVKM in the germline V gene. Trimming took 3 bases from V and 9 from J, leaving 8 bases between them. The CDR3 loop reads CASSLPGSYTF. In nucleotides, the CDR3 is TGTGCCAGCAGTTTGCCGGGGAGCTACACCTTC.

The rearrangement links TRBV30 to TRBJ1-2; D ambiguous. CDR1 and CDR2 from the germline V gene are GTSNPN and SVGIG (reference sequence). The CDR3 runs to 16 residues. The V end was cut by 7 bases, the J end by 7 bases, with 28 bases between. The CDR3 here is CAYSGENRTKIGGYTF. The CDR3 DNA is TGTGCCTACTCGGGAGAGAACAGAACAAAAATAGGTGGCTACACCTTC. Full variable domain (rest looked up from reference TRBV30 and TRBJ1-2): SQTIHQWPATLVQPVGSPLSLECTVEGTSNPNLYWYRQAAGRGLQLLFYSVGIGQISSEVPQNLSASRPQDRQFILSSKKLLLSDSGFYLCAYSGENRTKIGGYTFGSGTRLTVV.

The V and J genes are TRBV6-5 and TRBJ2-5; 7 nucleotides line up with TRBD2. J was trimmed by 4 bases and V by 7 bases; bases with no gene match: 6. This CDR3 contains 13 residues. The V gene's germline CDR1 is MNHEY and CDR2 SVGAGI. The CDR3 nucleotides read TGTGCCAGCACCCGAAGGGAGGGAGAGACCCAGTACTTC. Translation: CASTRREGETQYF.

The chain uses TRBV10-3 and TRBJ2-7, with 7 bases aligning to TRBD1. This CDR3 comprises 13 residues. Germline values: CDR1 ENHRY, CDR2 SYGVKD. The trim removed 2 bases at V and 6 bases at J, leaving 4 bases unmatched. The CDR3 spells CAISEATGAEQYF. DNA for the CDR3: TGTGCCATCAGTGAGGCCACAGGGGCCGAGCAGTACTTC.

This sequence joins TRBV9 and TRBJ2-3; 12 nucleotides align to TRBD2. The CDR3 is made up of 18 amino acids. The germline V gene encodes CDR1 SGDLS and CDR2 YYNGEE. The V and J ends lost 1 base and 1 base, in that order; junction bases with no gene match: 7. The CDR3 loop reads CASSVPASGRACTDTQYF. The CDR3 DNA reads TGTGCCAGCAGCGTACCGGCTAGCGGGAGGGCCTGCACAGATACGCAGTATTTT. The complete variable domain, with remaining parts taken from reference TRBV9 and TRBJ2-3, reads DSGVTQTPKHLITATGQRVTLRCSPRSGDLSVYWYQQSLDQGLQFLIQYYNGEERAKGNILERFSAQQFPDLHSELNLSSLELGDSALYFCASSVPASGRACTDTQYFGPGTRLTVL.

The chain combines TRBV7-2 with TRBJ1-3; no clear D gene. The CDR3 has 13 residues. Trimming cost V 5 bases and J 4 bases, with 9 bases left between them. Germline CDR1 and CDR2: SGHTA and FQGNSA. The CDR3 DNA sequence: TGTGCCAGCAGCCACAAATGGGGAAACACCATATATTTT. Translation gives CASSHKWGNTIYF.

This clone was found a few times. The chain carries TRBV5-4 and TRBJ2-1; TRBD2 matches at 12 bases. Germline-derived CDR1 and CDR2 are SGHNT and YYREEE (reference sequence). The CDR3 is 17 residues long. The V gene end was trimmed by 2 bases and the J gene end by 7 bases; junction bases not matched to a gene: 10. The CDR3 reads CASSFRLAGEGVNEQFF. CDR3 bases: TGTGCCAGCAGCTTCCGACTAGCGGGAGAAGGGGTTAATGAGCAGTTCTTC.

The gene calls are TRBV27 and TRBJ1-1; D is unresolved. V gave up 5 bases and J gave up 1 base, with 8 bases separating them. Germline CDR1 and CDR2: MNHEY and SMNVEV (reference sequence). The CDR3 covers 13 residues. CDR3 DNA: TGTGCCAGCAGTCCGCCAGGGAACACTGAAGCTTTCTTT. It encodes CASSPPGNTEAFF.

The J gene is TRBJ2-7, the V gene TRBV18; 7 positions agree with TRBD1. V shed 2 bases, J shed 4 bases, and the junction held 8 bases outside the gene matches. CDR1 KGHSH and CDR2 LQKENI come from the germline V gene. The CDR3 runs to 15 residues. The CDR3 sequence: CASSPIRGQLYEQYF. CDR3 bases: TGTGCCAGCTCACCAATTCGGGGACAGCTATACGAGCAGTACTTC.

The V and J genes are TRBV27 and TRBJ2-7; TRBD1 agrees at 11 bases. The CDR3 is made up of 15 amino acids. V trimming: 6 bases; J trimming: 2 bases; junction bases outside the gene matches: 6. The germline V gene has CDR1 MNHEY and CDR2 SMNVEV (reference sequence). DNA of the CDR3: TGTGCCAGCAGCCCCCGGGACAGGGGGGCCTACGAGCAGTACTTC. It specifies CASSPRDRGAYEQYF.

The chain has TRBV9 and TRBJ2-5; 10 nucleotides line up with TRBD2. CDR1 SGDLS and CDR2 YYNGEE come from the germline V gene. This CDR3 has 17 amino acids. V shed 0 bases and J 2 bases; nucleotides not matched to a gene: 7. The CDR3 DNA reads as TGTGCCAGCAGCGTAGGCCTAGCGGGGGACACGCAAGAGACCCAGTACTTC. Amino acid sequence: CASSVGLAGDTQETQYF.

The rearrangement uses TRBV10-2 and TRBJ2-2; D might be TRBD2 (6 bases). CDR1 WSHSY and CDR2 SAAADI come from the germline V gene. The V end was cut by 3 bases, the J end by 5 bases, with 13 bases between. The CDR3 length is 15 residues. The CDR3 sequence: CASSERRVKTGELFF. The CDR3 DNA is TGCGCCAGCAGTGAACGGAGGGTAAAGACCGGGGAGCTGTTTTTT.

V usage is TRBV19 and J usage is TRBJ2-7, with 14 bases matching TRBD2. The V and J ends lost 3 bases and 6 bases, in that order; junction bases with no gene match: 7. Per germline, CDR1 LNHDA and CDR2 SQIVND (reference sequence). CDR3 length equals 16 residues. CDR3: CASSMTSGRGFPEQYF. The CDR3 DNA is TGTGCCAGTAGTATGACTAGCGGGAGGGGATTCCCCGAGCAGTACTTC. The variable domain in full, completed from reference TRBV19 and TRBJ2-7, reads DGGITQSPKYLFRKEGQNVTLSCEQNLNHDAMYWYRQDPGQGLRLIYYSQIVNDFQKGDIAEGYSVSREKKESFPLTVTSAQKNPTAFYLCASSMTSGRGFPEQYFGPGTRLTVT.

The chain employs TRBV27 and TRBJ2-7; perhaps TRBD1 as D (7 bases). The CDR3 covers 14 residues. Trimming shortened V by 10 bases and J by 2 bases, and 18 bases separated the two germline ends. CDR1 and CDR2 (germline): MNHEY, SMNVEV (reference sequence). The chain's CDR3 is CATKGGTVPYEQYF. As DNA, the CDR3 is TGTGCCACCAAAGGAGGGACAGTTCCCTACGAGCAGTACTTC.

The CDR3 loop reads CASSPRQGRNSGGGTEQYF. In DNA, the CDR3 is TGTGCCAGCAGCCCCCGACAGGGGAGGAATAGCGGGGGGGGCACCGAGCAGTACTTC. This chain joins TRBV7-9 and TRBJ2-7; 11 bases fit TRBD2. The CDR3 runs 19 residues. Germline trimming cut 5 bases from V and 6 bases from J; bases unmatched to any gene: 21. The germline V gene has CDR1 SEHNR and CDR2 FQNEAQ (reference sequence).

The chain links TRBV19 to TRBJ2-7; TRBD1 aligns across 10 bases. V shed 7 bases, J shed 7 bases, and the junction held 10 bases outside the gene matches. CDR1 is LNHDA and CDR2 is SQIVND in the germline V gene (reference sequence). The CDR3 has 14 residues. CDR3 nucleotides: TGTGCCAGTACCCCAGGGGGGACAGGGGAGGAGCAGTACTTC. Its protein product is CASTPGGTGEEQYF.

The chain carries TRBV4-3 and TRBJ2-2, with 7 bases matching TRBD2. This CDR3 has 17 residues. The V gene's germline CDR1 is LGHNA and CDR2 YSLEER. V trimming: 1 base; J trimming: 4 bases; junction bases outside the gene matches: 9. The CDR3: CASSQVVTGGPTGELFF. CDR3 in DNA: TGCGCCAGCAGCCAAGTGGTGACGGGAGGACCCACCGGGGAGCTGTTTTTT.

J is TRBJ2-5 and V is TRBV5-1; 10 bases agree with TRBD2. CDR1 SGHRS and CDR2 YFSETQ come from the germline V gene. This CDR3 spans 17 amino acids. V was clipped by 4 bases and J by 7 bases; unmatched bases: 16. CDR3 loop: CASSTHPGTSAKGTQYF. As DNA, the CDR3 is TGCGCCAGCAGCACCCACCCCGGGACTAGCGCAAAAGGGACCCAGTACTTC.